The clone carrying this T cell receptor beta chain showed up just once. The length of the CDR3 is 13 residues. V lost 0 bases and J lost 4, with 10 bases in between. Germline V gene data show CDR1 as DFQATT and CDR2 as SNEGSKA (reference sequence). This specimen comes from a study of T cell repertoires in cytomegalovirus infection. One entry per CDR3 protein, called by TCRdb with MiXCR from the reads. The repertoire consists of about 190,000 distinct CDR3 sequences, with roughly 27% occurring once and the leading ten covering 31%. The source is a human donor in good health (CMV status not recorded). Some clones in this sample may be carry-over from other donors' samples. V gene TRBV20-1 combines with J gene TRBJ2-7; D is ambiguous. The specimen sequenced was PBMCs. In nucleotides, the CDR3 is TGCAGTGCTAGAGATGAGGCCATATACGAGCAGTACTTC. This gives the protein CSARDEAIYEQYF.